Included here is one TCR beta chain sequence, with context. Only in-frame clones appear in the TCRdb table, and some are missing; sequencing was by immunoSEQ multiplex PCR. The sample records about 68,000 clones, about 85% being singletons. The sample originates from a study of blood T cell repertoires in COVID-19. Study-wide background: Sources were T cells, B-cell-depleted T cells, or PBMCs; the material itself was cDNA or gDNA.

The germline V and J ends were trimmed by 3 bases and 0 bases, with 9 bases remaining between them. Germline V gene data show CDR1 as DFQATT and CDR2 as SNEGSKA (reference sequence). This CDR3 comprises 14 residues. The chain employs TRBV20-1 and TRBJ2-1; no definite D call. The receptor was isolated from a woman aged 45-60 years with COVID-19, enrolled during active disease. Sequencing was performed on peripheral blood. The CDR3 nucleotides are TGCAGTGCTAGTGAACAGAGCTCCTACAATGAGCAGTTCTTC. The encoded protein is CSASEQSSYNEQFF.